This T cell receptor beta chain was sequenced in a study of T cell changes during pregnancy in multiple sclerosis. This clone is a singleton in its sample. The assay was immunoSEQ multiplex PCR, and TCRdb's table has in-frame clones only and misses some. The table records 30,000 to 35,000 clones, approximately 86% of them present only once. Losses at the gene ends were 3 bases for V and 6 bases for J; bases not matched to a gene: 8. Germline CDR1 and CDR2: LGHNA and YSLEER. The CDR3 runs to 17 residues. This TCR came from a female donor in good health, enrolled as a control in a pregnancy study. This chain links TRBV4-3 with TRBJ2-2, with 12 bases identical to TRBD2. Sample: CD4+ T cells from peripheral blood mononuclear cells, taken in the first trimester of pregnancy. DNA of the CDR3: TGCGCCAGCAGCCATGCCTCTAGCGGGGGGGCGTCCGGGGAGCTGTTTTTT. This encodes CASSHASSGGASGELFF.